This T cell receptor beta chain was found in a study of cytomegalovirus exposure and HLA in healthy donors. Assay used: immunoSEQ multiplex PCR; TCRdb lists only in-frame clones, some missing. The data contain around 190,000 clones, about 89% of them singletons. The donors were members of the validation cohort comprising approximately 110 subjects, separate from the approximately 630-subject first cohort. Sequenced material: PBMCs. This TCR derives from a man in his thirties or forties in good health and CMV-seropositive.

For the CDR3, the DNA is TGTGCCAGCATCCCCCATGACGGCAAAGGGGGCTACACCTTC. Amino acids: CASIPHDGKGGYTF. This rearrangement joins TRBV27 to TRBJ1-2; unclear D gene. V was pared by 7 bases and J by 8 bases, with 20 bases between. This CDR3 has 14 amino acids. Per the germline V gene, CDR1 is MNHEY and CDR2 is SMNVEV (reference sequence).